This T cell receptor (beta chain) was found in a study of regulatory T cells in long-lasting Graves disease. Regarding the study as a whole: The study found persistent patients shared more public clonotypes (more than 2,500) than new patients (just over 950).

The sample's time point: newly diagnosed GD, antithyroid drugs for less than 3 months. Extracted RNA from PBMCs served as the source of the TCR library. With iRepertoire HTBI primers and Arm-PCR of CDR3 regions, TCR beta libraries were built. Using its own MiXCR run on the multiplex PCR reads, TCRdb lists one record per CDR3 protein. The table lists roughly 520,000 distinct CDR3 sequences, more than 10% of them singletons. The CDR3 runs to 18 residues. V lost 3 bases and J lost 4; bases outside the gene matches: 10. CDR1 is LNHDA, CDR2 SQIVND, per germline (reference sequence). This clonotype was observed many times. Its target is not known. The same data also contributed to another study, on T cells in Graves' hyperthyroidism and ophthalmopathy. This second study notes: Initially, a first-round RT-PCR of the TCR CDR3 employed the HTBI primer set.

The source of this sequence is a woman under 40 with Graves disease. J is TRBJ2-1 and V is TRBV19; 12 bases align to TRBD2. The sequencing used peripheral blood mononuclear cells (PBMCs), collected at new diagnosis, from a patient treated with antithyroid drugs. The CDR3 DNA sequence: TGTGCCAGTAGTATGTGGCGGCTAGCGGGAGGGCCATACAATGAGCAGTTCTTC. It translates to CASSMWRLAGGPYNEQFF.